This T cell receptor (beta chain) was documented in a study of T cell responses to AZD1222 COVID-19 vaccine. The CDR3 loop spans 15 amino acids. Germline CDR1 and CDR2: MRHNA and SNTAGT. Between the trimmed V and J ends, which lost 3 bases and 3 bases, there was a span of 11 bases. General study findings and limits: Spike-specific TCR breadth and depth grew following two AZD1222 doses. It should be noted that donors were predominantly white British and more often female, and clonal diversity was possibly underestimated.

This clone was counted once. Its antigen remains unknown. Only in-frame clones appear in the TCRdb table, and some are missing; sequencing was by immunoSEQ multiplex PCR. The sample includes under 150,000 clones, approximately 90% seen only once; the top ten take around 2.8%. This sequence joins TRBV6-4 and TRBJ2-2; a possible D gene is TRBD2 (5 bases). The input for sequencing was peripheral blood, taken on day 0 of AZD1222 vaccination. This receptor was identified in an adult in good health. The CDR3 loop is CASSEHDGDTGELFF. CDR3 bases: TGTGCCAGCAGTGAGCACGACGGGGACACCGGGGAGCTGTTTTTT.